The 24 T cell receptor beta chains below come from one sample, sequenced in a study of cytomegalovirus exposure and HLA in healthy donors. The PCR employed 60 Vbeta primers together with 13 Jbeta primers. The repertoire was sequenced with immunoSEQ multiplex PCR; TCRdb's copy has only in-frame clones and lacks some. Here the sample spans 120,000 to 150,000 clones, approximately 80% being singletons. Sequencing was performed on PBMCs. These receptors were obtained from a male donor in good health and CMV-seronegative.

The chain couples TRBV7-9 to TRBJ2-2; D perhaps matches TRBD2 (6 bases). The germline V gene has CDR1 SEHNR and CDR2 FQNEAQ (reference sequence). Trimming stripped 5 bases from V and 2 bases from J, with 15 bases between. CDR3 length: 16 residues. This CDR3 reads CASSLPRGLNTGELFF. The DNA of the CDR3 is TGTGCCAGCAGCCTCCCGCGGGGCCTAAACACCGGGGAGCTGTTTTTT.

The chain joins TRBV6-5 to TRBJ1-1; unclear D gene. Germline loops: CDR1 MNHEY, CDR2 SVGAGI. The V and J ends lost 2 bases and 0 bases respectively, with 7 bases between them. This CDR3 region has 14 residues. CDR3 residues: CASSYSPMNTEAFF. CDR3 bases: TGTGCCAGCAGTTACAGCCCCATGAACACTGAAGCTTTCTTT.

This clone was seen more than once but under ten times. V is TRBV6-5 and J is TRBJ1-1, with D perhaps matching TRBD1 (6 bases). V dropped 2 bases and J dropped 4 bases, with 14 bases sitting between them. Germline CDR1 reads MNHEY; CDR2 reads SVGAGI. The CDR3 covers 15 residues. The CDR3 region has the DNA TGTGCCAGCAGTTACGGGGGGGGCCCAAGCACTGAAGCTTTCTTT. The encoded protein is CASSYGGGPSTEAFF.

This chain links TRBV9 with TRBJ2-7; TRBD2 aligns across 9 bases. Germline V CDR1 and CDR2: SGDLS, YYNGEE. The CDR3 totals 15 residues. V gave up 0 bases and J gave up 5 bases; unmatched junction bases: 6. The CDR3 sequence: CASSVGASGEHEQYF. The CDR3 nucleotides read TGTGCCAGCAGCGTAGGGGCTAGCGGGGAACACGAGCAGTACTTC.

The V gene is TRBV6-5, the J gene TRBJ2-1; a possible D gene is TRBD1 (6 bases). Germline loops: CDR1 MNHEY, CDR2 SVGAGI. Trimming shortened V by 4 bases and J by 7 bases, and 14 bases separated the two germline ends. This CDR3 is 14 amino acids long. CDR3 bases: TGTGCCAGCAGTTTCGAAGCTACAGGGAATGAGCAGTTCTTC. The encoded protein is CASSFEATGNEQFF.

The J gene is TRBJ2-7, the V gene TRBV5-1; D gene unclear. CDR1 is SGHRS, CDR2 YFSETQ, per germline. The CDR3 is 15 residues long. V was clipped by 3 bases and J by 0 bases, with 13 bases between them. CDR3 protein: CASSSRPTGSYEQYF. In nucleotides, the CDR3 is TGCGCCAGCAGCTCGCGGCCGACTGGCTCCTACGAGCAGTACTTC.

The chain recombines TRBV10-3 with TRBJ2-1, with 7 nucleotides matching TRBD1. There are 15 residues in the CDR3. Trimming cost V 6 bases and J 0 bases; bases outside gene matches: 5. Per the germline V gene, CDR1 is ENHRY and CDR2 is SYGVKD. CDR3 in amino acids: CAIRTGDSSYNEQFF. The CDR3 region has the DNA TGTGCCATCAGGACCGGGGACAGCTCCTACAATGAGCAGTTCTTC.

The CDR3 nucleotides are TGTGCCAGCAGCTATACAGGTGCGGGGGTTTTCTTT. This sequence encodes CASSYTGAGVFF. The chain recombines TRBV5-4 with TRBJ1-1; possible D gene TRBD1, 5 bases. V was cut by 3 bases and J by 13 bases, with 16 bases left in between. The CDR3 spans 12 residues. Germline assignment: CDR1 SGHNT and CDR2 YYREEE (reference sequence). Variable domain in full (rest from reference TRBV5-4 and TRBJ1-1): ETGVTQSPTHLIKTRGQQVTLRCSSQSGHNTVSWYQQALGQGPQFIFQYYREEENGRGNFPPRFSGLQFPNYSSELNVNALELDDSALYLCASSYTGAGVFFGQGTRLTVV.

The chain is built from TRBV2 and TRBJ1-2; tentative D call: TRBD1 (6 bases). The germline V and J ends were trimmed by 5 bases and 8 bases, with 15 bases remaining between them. Germline assignment: CDR1 SNHLY and CDR2 FYNNEI. The CDR3 totals 13 residues. Here the CDR3 DNA reads TGTGCCAGCAGTCTTGACAGGTCTGGGGGCTACACCTTC. It is translated as CASSLDRSGGYTF.

This chain joins TRBV9 and TRBJ1-2, with a tentative D call TRBD1 (5 bases). Looked up from germline, CDR1 is SGDLS and CDR2 is YYNGEE. The CDR3 covers 13 residues. V lost 3 bases, J lost 1 base, and 7 bases lay in between. The CDR3 is CASSAQGNYGYTF. Here the CDR3 DNA reads TGTGCCAGCAGCGCCCAGGGTAACTATGGCTACACCTTC. Full variable domain (outside the CDR3, taken from reference TRBV9 and TRBJ1-2): DSGVTQTPKHLITATGQRVTLRCSPRSGDLSVYWYQQSLDQGLQFLIQYYNGEERAKGNILERFSAQQFPDLHSELNLSSLELGDSALYFCASSAQGNYGYTFGSGTRLTVV.

This clone occurred once. The J gene is TRBJ2-1, the V gene TRBV2, with 7 bases aligning to TRBD1. The CDR3 has 11 residues. Germline CDR1 reads SNHLY; CDR2 reads FYNNEI. Trimming at V came to 9 bases and at J to 9 bases, leaving 5 bases not matched to a gene. The CDR3 sequence: CARGQAAEQFF. The CDR3 nucleotides are TGTGCCAGAGGACAGGCGGCTGAGCAGTTCTTC.

This sequence joins TRBV5-1 and TRBJ2-1; TRBD1 agrees at 8 bases. The germline V gene has CDR1 SGHRS and CDR2 YFSETQ. The V and J ends lost 5 bases and 6 bases, in that order; junction bases with no gene match: 13. This CDR3 has 16 residues. CDR3 in DNA: TGCGCCAGCAGTCCTCCTCAGGGGGCGCTTCTCAATGAGCAGTTCTTC. It encodes CASSPPQGALLNEQFF.

The genes are TRBV2 and TRBJ1-1, with TRBD1 matching over 7 bases. CDR1 is SNHLY and CDR2 is FYNNEI in the germline V gene. J lost 5 bases, V lost 5 bases, and 5 bases had no gene match. The CDR3 sequence is 13 residues long. In DNA, the CDR3 is TGTGCCAGCAGTCAGGGGGGACGGACTGAAGCTTTCTTT. Its translation: CASSQGGRTEAFF.

V usage is TRBV7-9 and J usage is TRBJ1-4; 8 bases are a match to TRBD1. Per the germline V gene, CDR1 is SEHNR and CDR2 is FQNEAQ (reference sequence). This CDR3 comprises 14 residues. The ends lost 5 bases at V and 4 bases at J; junction bases unmatched: 3. Here the CDR3 DNA reads TGTGCCAGCAGCCCAGGACAGGGTAATGAAAAACTGTTTTTT. Translating it yields CASSPGQGNEKLFF.

The chain has TRBV6-5 and TRBJ2-5; 10 nucleotides line up with TRBD1. V was clipped by 4 bases and J by 6 bases; unmatched bases: 8. Germline V lookup: CDR1 MNHEY, CDR2 SVGAGI. The CDR3 covers 15 residues. The CDR3 region has the DNA TGTGCCAGCAGTTTCGGGACAGGGGTTCGAAAGACCCAGTACTTC. Encoded protein: CASSFGTGVRKTQYF.

The chain couples TRBV13 to TRBJ2-1; TRBD2 matches at 11 bases. The CDR3 is 15 residues long. Germline V gives CDR1 PRHDT, CDR2 FYEKMQ (reference sequence). V was clipped by 5 bases and J by 4 bases; unmatched bases: 4. CDR3 in amino acids: CASSGSGGGYNEQFF. In DNA, the CDR3 is TGTGCCAGCAGCGGTAGCGGGGGGGGTTACAATGAGCAGTTCTTC.

The sample holds one count of this clone. This chain links TRBV6-1 with TRBJ2-5, with 9 bases lining up with TRBD2. The CDR3 contains 14 residues. The germline V gene encodes CDR1 MNHNS and CDR2 SASEGT. V trimming: 2 bases; J trimming: 5 bases; junction bases outside the gene matches: 3. The CDR3 spells CASSEMSGGETQYF. CDR3 coding DNA: TGTGCCAGCAGTGAAATGAGCGGGGGGGAGACCCAGTACTTC.

The chain has TRBV5-1 and TRBJ1-2, with D hard to call. The V gene's germline CDR1 is SGHRS and CDR2 YFSETQ. This CDR3 has 15 residues. Trimming took 6 bases from V and 2 from J, leaving 17 bases between them. CDR3 sequence (DNA): TGCGCCAGCACCTCCCTCCCAGGAAACAACTATGGCTACACCTTC. Translation: CASTSLPGNNYGYTF.

The genes are TRBV11-2 and TRBJ2-7, with TRBD1 matching 7 bases. This CDR3 has 13 amino acids. V gave up 3 bases and J gave up 3 bases; unmatched junction bases: 2. CDR1 SGHAT and CDR2 FQNNGV come from the germline V gene. The CDR3 sequence is CASSFGTDYEQYF. The CDR3 bases are TGTGCCAGCAGCTTTGGGACAGACTACGAGCAGTACTTC.

The genes are TRBV10-3 and TRBJ1-4; tentative D call: TRBD1 (5 bases). Germline lookup yields CDR1 ENHRY and CDR2 SYGVKD. The CDR3 is 12 residues long. V was clipped by 5 bases and J by 8 bases, with 9 bases between them. The CDR3 reads CAISRGPEKLFF. The CDR3 DNA sequence: TGTGCCATCAGTAGGGGCCCGGAAAAACTGTTTTTT.

This clone turned up a few times. The CDR3 bases are TGTGCCTGGAGAAAGGGGGGCTACACCTTC. Amino acid sequence: CAWRKGGYTF. The chain employs TRBV30 and TRBJ1-2; a possible D gene is TRBD1 (5 bases). The germline V and J ends were trimmed by 3 bases and 8 bases, with 7 bases remaining between them. CDR3 length: 10 residues. The germline CDR1 and CDR2 sequences are GTSNPN and SVGIG (reference sequence).

This chain links TRBV5-1 with TRBJ1-1, with 7 bases aligning to TRBD1. V lost 4 bases, J lost 3 bases, and 6 bases stayed unmatched. This CDR3 has 14 residues. Germline V lookup: CDR1 SGHRS, CDR2 YFSETQ. The CDR3 sequence: CASSLDRADTEAFF. Here the CDR3 DNA reads TGCGCCAGCAGCCTAGACAGGGCGGACACTGAAGCTTTCTTT.

The rearrangement uses TRBV7-6 and TRBJ2-5; TRBD1 matches at 8 bases. Germline CDR1 is SGHVS and CDR2 is FNYEAQ. The CDR3 is 16 amino acids. V gave up 4 bases and J gave up 5 bases; unmatched junction bases: 12. This CDR3 is CASSSSPTGVKETQYF. The CDR3 DNA sequence: TGTGCCAGCAGCTCGTCCCCGACAGGGGTAAAGGAGACCCAGTACTTC.

V gene TRBV4-1 combines with J gene TRBJ1-5, with no clear D. The V and J ends lost 1 base and 6 bases respectively, with 13 bases between them. Germline V gene sequence: CDR1 MGHRA, CDR2 YSYEKL. This CDR3 contains 15 residues. CDR3 sequence (DNA): TGCGCCAGCAGCCAAGTACTAATTGAGAGTCAGCCCCAGCATTTT. It is translated as CASSQVLIESQPQHF.